This passage covers 21 T cell receptor beta chains from one sample sequenced in a study of early stage breast cancer tumors. Profiled with immunoSEQ multiplex PCR; TCRdb holds only in-frame clones, not every one. The sample contains approximately 19,000 clones, about 76% of which appear only once. Input material: blood. The origin of the receptors is a person in their 60s with breast cancer.

V and J are TRBV4-2 and TRBJ2-2, with 11 bases matching TRBD1. CDR3 length: 17 residues. V lost 5 bases to trimming and J lost 2 bases; unmatched junction nucleotides: 7. Per germline, CDR1 LGHNA and CDR2 YNFKEQ. This CDR3 reads CASSLGQGGGNTGELFF. As DNA, the CDR3 is TGTGCCAGCAGCTTGGGACAGGGGGGAGGAAACACCGGGGAGCTGTTTTTT.

The CDR3, as DNA: TGTGCCAGCAGCGGGAGACAGGAAGGGGGCATTCAGTACTTC. This encodes CASSGRQEGGIQYF. The chain uses TRBV9 and TRBJ2-4; maybe TRBD1 (6 bases). Trimming removed 3 bases from V and 9 bases from J, with 16 bases in between. In germline, CDR1 is SGDLS, CDR2 YYNGEE. CDR3 size: 14 residues.

The V gene is TRBV5-1, the J gene TRBJ2-3; D possibly corresponds to TRBD1 (6 bases). This CDR3 has 12 residues. The germline V and J ends were trimmed by 4 bases and 12 bases, with 15 bases remaining between them. CDR1 and CDR2 (germline): SGHRS, YFSETQ. The CDR3 nucleotides read TGCGCCAGCAGCCACGGACAGCAAGACCAGTATTTT. It encodes CASSHGQQDQYF.

The chain combines TRBV9 with TRBJ1-4; D not resolved. V was trimmed by 0 bases and J by 0 bases, leaving 9 bases between them. CDR1 SGDLS and CDR2 YYNGEE come from the germline V gene. The CDR3 length is 16 residues. The CDR3, as DNA: TGTGCCAGCAGCGTAGGTCTTTCCACAACTAATGAAAAACTGTTTTTT. Translating it yields CASSVGLSTTNEKLFF.

The V and J genes are TRBV27 and TRBJ1-6; possible D gene TRBD1, 5 bases. This CDR3 is built from 14 residues. V lost 2 bases and J lost 8, with 10 bases in between. Germline loops: CDR1 MNHEY, CDR2 SMNVEV (reference sequence). The CDR3 DNA follows: TGTGCCAGCAGTTTAAGTGGGGCCGATTCACCCCTCCACTTT. This codes for CASSLSGADSPLHF.

The V and J genes are TRBV5-6 and TRBJ2-3; D is possibly TRBD2 (5 bases). CDR3 length equals 13 residues. Germline CDR1 is SGHDT and CDR2 is YYEEEE. Trimming left V 2 bases short and J 3 bases short, with 7 bases between. CDR3 sequence reads: CASSLGGTDTQYF. The CDR3, as DNA: TGTGCCAGCAGCTTAGGCGGGACAGATACGCAGTATTTT.

The gene calls are TRBV9 and TRBJ1-1, with D possibly matching TRBD1 (6 bases). Germline V gives CDR1 SGDLS, CDR2 YYNGEE. Trimming took off 4 bases at V and 4 bases at J, with 14 bases between the two ends. This CDR3 comprises 14 residues. This CDR3 reads CASSQLGGATEAFF. DNA of the CDR3: TGTGCCAGCAGCCAACTAGGGGGGGCCACTGAAGCTTTCTTT.

The chain carries TRBV4-1 and TRBJ1-2, with a possible D match to TRBD1 (6 bases). The CDR3 contains 14 residues. V lost 2 bases and J lost 6, with 13 bases in between. The germline V gene encodes CDR1 MGHRA and CDR2 YSYEKL. As DNA, the CDR3 is TGCGCCAGCAGCCAACAGGGGATCGTTGATGGCTACACCTTC. Its translation is CASSQQGIVDGYTF.

By sample fraction, this clone is medium-sized (0.01 to 0.1%). The V call is TRBV28, the J call TRBJ2-7, with 11 nucleotides matching TRBD1. V lost 4 bases to trimming and J lost 1 base; unmatched junction nucleotides: 0. The CDR3 extends over 14 amino acids. Germline CDR1 and CDR2: MDHEN and SYDVKM. The CDR3 region is CASSWDRGSYEQYF. CDR3 in DNA: TGTGCCAGCAGTTGGGACAGGGGGTCCTACGAGCAGTACTTC.

The chain recombines TRBV6-5 with TRBJ2-1; D is perhaps TRBD2 (6 bases). V shed 2 bases and J shed 4 bases, with 12 bases lying between them. The CDR3 is 15 residues long. Germline CDR1 is MNHEY and CDR2 is SVGAGI. CDR3 residues: CASSYEDYRYNEQFF. CDR3 nucleotides: TGTGCCAGCAGTTACGAGGACTACCGATACAATGAGCAGTTCTTC.

The rearrangement joins TRBV6-5 to TRBJ2-5; 8 bases line up with TRBD1. The CDR3 loop spans 15 amino acids. CDR1 MNHEY and CDR2 SVGAGI come from the germline V gene. The V and J ends lost 5 bases and 7 bases, in that order; junction bases with no gene match: 12. The CDR3 loop reads CASSGGQDTRGTQYF. The DNA of the CDR3 is TGTGCCAGCAGTGGGGGACAGGACACAAGAGGGACCCAGTACTTC.

The rearrangement joins TRBV14 to TRBJ1-4; D might be TRBD1 (6 bases). The CDR3 is 14 amino acids. Trimming took 4 bases from V and 8 from J, leaving 14 bases between them. Looked up from germline, CDR1 is SGHDN and CDR2 is FVKESK. The CDR3 loop is CASSRGARWEKLFF. The CDR3 DNA follows: TGTGCCAGCAGCCGGGGGGCGCGTTGGGAAAAACTGTTTTTT.

CDR3 DNA: TGTGCCAGCAGGATTGACAGGAGTGGGGGCTACACCTTC. Protein: CASRIDRSGGYTF. The rearrangement uses TRBV6-1 and TRBJ1-2; D may be TRBD1 (6 bases). Trimming stripped 6 bases from V and 8 bases from J, with 16 bases between. Germline assignment: CDR1 MNHNS and CDR2 SASEGT. The CDR3 runs 13 residues.

The chain is built from TRBV5-1 and TRBJ2-2; D is ambiguous. The CDR3 is made up of 14 amino acids. Germline assignment: CDR1 SGHRS and CDR2 YFSETQ. Trimming took 1 base from V and 2 from J, leaving 6 bases between them. CDR3 DNA: TGCGCCAGCAGCTTGTACCAAAACACCGGGGAGCTGTTTTTT. Encoded protein: CASSLYQNTGELFF.

This clone was found once. The chain uses TRBV7-8 and TRBJ1-1; D is uncertain. V lost 1 base, J lost 1 base, and 10 bases lay in between. Germline V gene data show CDR1 as SGHVS and CDR2 as FQNEAQ. The CDR3 length is 15 residues. CDR3 sequence: CASSLGRVQNTEAFF. CDR3 coding DNA: TGTGCCAGCAGCTTAGGACGAGTACAGAACACTGAAGCTTTCTTT.

The rearrangement links TRBV29-1 to TRBJ2-7; TRBD1 matches 8 bases. Unmatched junction bases numbered 10, after V lost 7 bases and J lost 2 bases. The CDR3 contains 14 residues. CDR1 is SQVTM, CDR2 ANQGSEA, per germline. This CDR3 is CSAILGTGAYEQYF. For the CDR3, the DNA is TGCAGCGCCATCCTCGGGACAGGTGCCTACGAGCAGTACTTC.

V usage is TRBV6-1 and J usage is TRBJ2-7; 10 positions match TRBD1. CDR1 is MNHNS and CDR2 is SASEGT in the germline V gene. Unmatched junction bases numbered 9, after V lost 5 bases and J lost 5 bases. CDR3 length: 15 amino acids. As DNA, the CDR3 is TGTGCCAGCAGTAAGACGGGACAGGGGTACGACGAGCAGTACTTC. This encodes CASSKTGQGYDEQYF.

V usage is TRBV2 and J usage is TRBJ1-2; D might be TRBD1 (5 bases). Germline V gene lookup returns CDR1 SNHLY and CDR2 FYNNEI. Between the trimmed V and J ends, which lost 3 bases and 7 bases, there was a span of 12 bases. This CDR3 is built from 13 residues. CDR3 amino acids: CASSEQGLLGYTF. The DNA for the CDR3 is TGTGCCAGCAGTGAGCAGGGCCTTCTTGGCTACACCTTC.

This chain links TRBV7-8 with TRBJ2-3, with 10 bases fitting TRBD1. The V and J ends lost 5 bases and 0 bases, in that order; junction bases with no gene match: 5. Germline lookup yields CDR1 SGHVS and CDR2 FQNEAQ. The length of the CDR3 is 16 residues. The CDR3 loop is CASSTGTGASTDTQYF. CDR3 bases: TGTGCCAGCAGCACGGGGACAGGGGCTAGCACAGATACGCAGTATTTT.

The rearrangement joins TRBV25-1 to TRBJ1-2; weak D call: TRBD1 (6 bases). Trimming left V 4 bases short and J 3 bases short, with 18 bases between. Germline V gene sequence: CDR1 MGHDK, CDR2 SYGVNS. There are 16 residues in the CDR3. The CDR3 region is CASSAPRQAEDYGYTF. The CDR3 nucleotides are TGTGCCAGCAGTGCCCCGCGACAGGCCGAGGACTATGGCTACACCTTC.

The rearrangement joins TRBV20-1 to TRBJ1-2; unclear D gene. The CDR3 runs 11 residues. Germline V lookup: CDR1 DFQATT, CDR2 SNEGSKA (reference sequence). V was clipped by 5 bases and J by 8 bases, with 12 bases between them. The CDR3 DNA is TGCAGTGCTTCGGACCGGTGGGGCTACACCTTC. It yields the protein CSASDRWGYTF.